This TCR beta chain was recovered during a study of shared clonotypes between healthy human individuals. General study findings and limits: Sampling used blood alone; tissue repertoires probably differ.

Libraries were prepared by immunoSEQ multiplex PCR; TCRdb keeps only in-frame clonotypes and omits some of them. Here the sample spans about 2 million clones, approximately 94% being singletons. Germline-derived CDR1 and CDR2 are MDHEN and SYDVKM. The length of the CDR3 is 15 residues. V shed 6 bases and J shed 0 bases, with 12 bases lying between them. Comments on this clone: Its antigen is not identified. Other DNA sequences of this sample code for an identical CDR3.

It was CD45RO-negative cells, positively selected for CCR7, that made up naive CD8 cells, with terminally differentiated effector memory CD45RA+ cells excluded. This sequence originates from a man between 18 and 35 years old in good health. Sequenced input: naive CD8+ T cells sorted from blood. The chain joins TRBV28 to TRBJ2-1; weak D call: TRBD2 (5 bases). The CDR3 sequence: CASSLSGSSYNEQFF. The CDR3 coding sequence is TGTGCCAGCAGCTTAAGCGGTAGCTCCTACAATGAGCAGTTCTTC. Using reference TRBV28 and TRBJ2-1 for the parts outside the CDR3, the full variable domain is DVKVTQSSRYLVKRTGEKVFLECVQDMDHENMFWYRQDPGLGLRLIYFSYDVKMKEKGDIPEGYSVSREKKERFSLILESASTNQTSMYLCASSLSGSSYNEQFFGPGTRLTVL.